A single sample is the source of the 25 T cell receptor beta chains below, sequenced in a study of post-analysis software for immune sequencing data. Study outcomes and limitations: A handful of TRBV segments, including TRBV5-6, TRBV5-1 and TRBV20-1, were more frequent in patients than controls.

These receptors have no identified antigens. Presence of unique molecular identifiers characterized the TCR beta cDNA libraries. TCRdb reprocessed the PCR reads with MiXCR, giving one entry per CDR3 protein. The sample lists over 700,000 distinct CDR3 sequences; 30% were seen once. The sample was blood. The receptors derive from a girl aged 5 to 17 with multiple sclerosis.

This clonotype was detected a few times. This chain connects TRBV12-3 or TRBV12-4 to TRBJ1-2; D gene ambiguous. The CDR3 consists of 15 residues. Trimming stripped 6 bases from V and 8 bases from J, with 22 bases between. CDR3 loop: CASSDAGGPIPGYTF. CDR3 in DNA: TGTGCCAGCAGCGATGCTGGAGGGCCGATCCCCGGCTACACCTTC.

This clonotype has a handful of counts. This chain connects TRBV20-1 to TRBJ1-1; D call uncertain. CDR1 is DFQATT and CDR2 is SNEGSKA in the germline V gene (reference sequence). Trimming pared 0 bases from V and 3 bases from J, leaving 5 bases between. The CDR3 has 12 amino acids. The CDR3 region has the DNA TGCAGTGCTAGAGAGGAGCACACTGAAGCTTTCTTT. Translating it yields CSAREEHTEAFF.

V usage is TRBV3-1 and J usage is TRBJ2-1; 10 bases line up with TRBD1. The CDR3 extends over 15 amino acids. CDR1 and CDR2 from the germline V gene are LGHDT and YNNKEL (reference sequence). V was pared by 7 bases and J by 6 bases, with 9 bases of the junction left unmatched. DNA of the CDR3: TGTGCCAGCACCCCCGGGACAGGGGTCGTCAATGAGCAGTTCTTC. Its protein product is CASTPGTGVVNEQFF.

This clonotype came up many times. The rearrangement uses TRBV5-1 and TRBJ2-6; no clear D. V lost 5 bases and J lost 0, with 9 bases in between. The germline V gene encodes CDR1 SGHRS and CDR2 YFSETQ. The CDR3 is 15 amino acids. Here the CDR3 DNA reads TGCGCCAGCAGGCTGAGGTACTCTGGGGCCAACGTCCTGACTTTC. Protein: CASRLRYSGANVLTF.

DNA for the CDR3: TGTGCCAGCAGTTTTTATCAAGGGGGGTCGGCCCAGCATTTT. Translation: CASSFYQGGSAQHF. This chain links TRBV12-3 or TRBV12-4 with TRBJ1-5, with D possibly matching TRBD1 (6 bases). The ends were cut back, 3 bases at V and 11 bases at J, with 17 bases in the middle. This CDR3 is built from 14 residues.

The V gene is TRBV12-3 or TRBV12-4, the J gene TRBJ2-5; 12 nucleotides line up with TRBD2. V lost 2 bases, J lost 4 bases, and 8 bases stayed unmatched. The CDR3 has 17 residues. In DNA, the CDR3 is TGTGCCAGCAGTTTACCACCACTAGCGGGGGGTCGAGAGACCCAGTACTTC. Protein sequence: CASSLPPLAGGRETQYF.

The chain links TRBV5-1 to TRBJ2-1; D might be TRBD2 (6 bases). The germline V gene encodes CDR1 SGHRS and CDR2 YFSETQ. This CDR3 has 17 residues. The V end lost 5 bases, the J end lost 5 bases, and 23 bases lay between the germline ends. The CDR3 loop is CASRRDRDSPPHNEQFF. The CDR3 bases are TGCGCCAGCAGGAGGGACCGGGACTCTCCTCCCCACAATGAGCAGTTCTTC. The full variable domain, completed using reference TRBV5-1 and TRBJ2-1, is KAGVTQTPRYLIKTRGQQVTLSCSPISGHRSVSWYQQTPGQGLQFLFEYFSETQRNKGNFPGRFSGRQFSNSRSEMNVSTLELGDSALYLCASRRDRDSPPHNEQFFGPGTRLTVL.

The chain is built from TRBV6-4 and TRBJ1-1; D is ambiguous. With 0 bases removed from V and 7 bases from J, the gap between germline ends came to 12 bases. The germline V gene has CDR1 MRHNA and CDR2 SNTAGT. CDR3 length: 14 residues. The CDR3 protein is CASSDSLEAHEAFF. For the CDR3, the DNA is TGTGCCAGCAGTGACTCCCTGGAAGCTCATGAAGCTTTCTTT.

This clonotype was detected only a few times. V usage is TRBV7-9 and J usage is TRBJ2-7, with D possibly being TRBD1 (5 bases). This CDR3 has 14 amino acids. In germline, CDR1 is SEHNR, CDR2 FQNEAQ (reference sequence). V lost 4 bases and J 6 bases, leaving 16 bases between the germline ends. CDR3 sequence (DNA): TGTGCCAGCAGCTCCGGCGAGACAGCATCCGAGCAGTACTTC. Residues: CASSSGETASEQYF.

V is TRBV20-1 and J is TRBJ2-1; either TRBD1 or TRBD2 may supply D (5 bases each). The germline gives CDR1 DFQATT, CDR2 SNEGSKA (reference sequence). The CDR3 consists of 15 residues. Trimming shortened V by 6 bases and J by 5 bases, and 20 bases separated the two germline ends. Written as DNA, the CDR3 is TGCAGTGCCTGGGACGCCCAAGCGGTCGACAATGAGCAGTTCTTC. As protein: CSAWDAQAVDNEQFF.

This clonotype was detected ten times or more. The gene calls are TRBV4-2 and TRBJ2-4; maybe TRBD2 (5 bases). Trimming cost V 1 base and J 8 bases, with 21 bases left between them. This CDR3 has 17 residues. Germline V gene data show CDR1 as LGHNA and CDR2 as YNFKEQ. CDR3 loop: CASSQVLGDNTGDIQYF. The CDR3 bases are TGTGCCAGCAGCCAAGTCCTCGGGGATAACACTGGAGACATTCAGTACTTC.

The chain uses TRBV12-3 or TRBV12-4 and TRBJ1-5; tentatively, D is TRBD1 (5 bases). V lost 5 bases and J lost 12, with 17 bases in between. CDR3 length equals 13 residues. The DNA of the CDR3 is TGTGCCAGCAGTCCCACAGGACCCTCTCACCAGCATTTT. This encodes CASSPTGPSHQHF.

This clonotype appeared a few times. The chain carries TRBV4-1 and TRBJ2-1, with D unresolved. Germline CDR1 is MGHRA and CDR2 is YSYEKL. Between the trimmed V and J ends, which lost 4 bases and 4 bases, there was a span of 8 bases. The CDR3 is made up of 13 amino acids. CDR3 DNA: TGCGCCAGCAGCCTTAACGAGTACAATGAGCAGTTCTTC. Protein: CASSLNEYNEQFF.

V usage is TRBV20-1 and J usage is TRBJ1-6; D remains unclear. Germline CDR1 reads DFQATT; CDR2 reads SNEGSKA (reference sequence). V lost 3 bases, J lost 0 bases, and 9 bases lay in between. The CDR3 covers 15 residues. CDR3 sequence: CSASIGSSYNSPLHF. DNA for the CDR3: TGCAGTGCTAGTATAGGGAGCTCCTATAATTCACCCCTCCACTTT.

The chain carries TRBV20-1 and TRBJ1-1; D unresolved. CDR1 DFQATT and CDR2 SNEGSKA come from the germline V gene (reference sequence). This CDR3 has 13 amino acids. V lost 5 bases and J 1 base, leaving 11 bases between the germline ends. CDR3 in DNA: TGCAGTGCTCGCGTCGACCCGAACACTGAAGCTTTCTTT. This encodes CSARVDPNTEAFF.

The rearrangement uses TRBV6-1 and TRBJ2-5; TRBD2 is a possible D gene (5 bases). Trimming shortened V by 2 bases and J by 2 bases, and 12 bases separated the two germline ends. The CDR3 has 15 residues. The germline CDR1 and CDR2 sequences are MNHNS and SASEGT. In DNA, the CDR3 is TGTGCCAGCAGTGAACCCCCGGGATATCAAGAGACCCAGTACTTC. Residues: CASSEPPGYQETQYF.

The rearrangement joins TRBV5-1 to TRBJ1-2; no firm D call. CDR3 length: 14 amino acids. V lost 0 bases and J lost 4, with 10 bases in between. CDR1 and CDR2 (germline): SGHRS, YFSETQ. CDR3 protein: CASSLGGDFYGYTF. CDR3 nucleotide sequence: TGCGCCAGCAGCTTGGGTGGGGATTTCTATGGCTACACCTTC.

The chain recombines TRBV7-2 with TRBJ2-2, with D possibly called TRBD1 or TRBD2 (6 bases each). V was shortened by 8 bases and J by 1 base, with 17 bases between the two germline ends. The length of the CDR3 is 16 residues. Germline-derived CDR1 and CDR2 are SGHTA and FQGNSA. The CDR3 nucleotides read TGTGCCAGCTATACCATAGGGGGGTGGAACACCGGGGAGCTGTTTTTT. Amino acids: CASYTIGGWNTGELFF.

The genes are TRBV7-6 and TRBJ2-7; possibly TRBD1 for D (5 bases). The ends were cut back, 5 bases at V and 7 bases at J, with 15 bases in the middle. CDR1 and CDR2 from the germline V gene are SGHVS and FNYEAQ. The length of the CDR3 is 13 residues. The CDR3 coding sequence is TGTGCCAGCAGCCCCCCTGGGGCCCTGGAGCAGTACTTC. Its translation: CASSPPGALEQYF.

The chain uses TRBV4-1 and TRBJ1-2; maybe TRBD1 (5 bases). The CDR3 covers 15 residues. V dropped 3 bases and J dropped 5 bases, with 16 bases sitting between them. Germline assignment: CDR1 MGHRA and CDR2 YSYEKL. Here the CDR3 reads CASSQSPGLKYGYTF. The CDR3 nucleotides read TGCGCCAGCAGCCAGAGTCCGGGACTCAAATATGGCTACACCTTC.

This clonotype was picked up a small number of times. The chain combines TRBV12-3 or TRBV12-4 with TRBJ2-3; D is ambiguous. The V end lost 2 bases, the J end lost 2 bases, and 11 bases lay between the germline ends. This CDR3 is built from 15 residues. The CDR3 protein is CASSLSPRPTDTQYF. Here the CDR3 DNA reads TGTGCCAGCAGTTTATCCCCCCGGCCCACAGATACGCAGTATTTT.

This chain links TRBV4-1 with TRBJ1-6; TRBD1 might be the D (5 bases). The CDR3 runs 16 residues. The ends were cut back, 3 bases at V and 1 base at J, with 10 bases in the middle. In germline, CDR1 is MGHRA, CDR2 YSYEKL. CDR3: CASSQTDESYNSPLHF. Written as DNA, the CDR3 is TGCGCCAGCAGCCAGACAGACGAGTCCTATAATTCACCCCTCCACTTT.

The V call is TRBV9, the J call TRBJ2-1; D is perhaps TRBD1 or TRBD2 (6 bases each). Trimming removed 4 bases from V and 2 bases from J, with 19 bases in between. The CDR3 has 17 amino acids. Germline assignment: CDR1 SGDLS and CDR2 YYNGEE. The CDR3 reads CASSMTWGARTYNEQFF. The CDR3 DNA follows: TGTGCCAGCAGCATGACATGGGGGGCGAGGACCTACAATGAGCAGTTCTTC.

The V gene is TRBV5-1, the J gene TRBJ2-1; D gene ambiguous. The CDR3 extends over 15 amino acids. The V gene lost 5 bases and the J gene lost 0 bases, with 12 bases spanning the gap. CDR1 is SGHRS and CDR2 is YFSETQ in the germline V gene. Written as DNA, the CDR3 is TGCGCCAGCAGGTCTGACATGAGCTCCTACAATGAGCAGTTCTTC. Protein product: CASRSDMSSYNEQFF.

This clonotype turned up a few times. The gene calls are TRBV20-1 and TRBJ2-7, with 7 positions matching TRBD1. After removal of 6 bases from V and 0 bases from J, the junction contained 11 bases not matched to a gene. CDR1 and CDR2 (germline): DFQATT, SNEGSKA (reference sequence). The CDR3 has 15 residues. Written as DNA, the CDR3 is TGCAGTGCCCGACGCATCCGGGACAGCTCCTACGAGCAGTACTTC. Its translation: CSARRIRDSSYEQYF.